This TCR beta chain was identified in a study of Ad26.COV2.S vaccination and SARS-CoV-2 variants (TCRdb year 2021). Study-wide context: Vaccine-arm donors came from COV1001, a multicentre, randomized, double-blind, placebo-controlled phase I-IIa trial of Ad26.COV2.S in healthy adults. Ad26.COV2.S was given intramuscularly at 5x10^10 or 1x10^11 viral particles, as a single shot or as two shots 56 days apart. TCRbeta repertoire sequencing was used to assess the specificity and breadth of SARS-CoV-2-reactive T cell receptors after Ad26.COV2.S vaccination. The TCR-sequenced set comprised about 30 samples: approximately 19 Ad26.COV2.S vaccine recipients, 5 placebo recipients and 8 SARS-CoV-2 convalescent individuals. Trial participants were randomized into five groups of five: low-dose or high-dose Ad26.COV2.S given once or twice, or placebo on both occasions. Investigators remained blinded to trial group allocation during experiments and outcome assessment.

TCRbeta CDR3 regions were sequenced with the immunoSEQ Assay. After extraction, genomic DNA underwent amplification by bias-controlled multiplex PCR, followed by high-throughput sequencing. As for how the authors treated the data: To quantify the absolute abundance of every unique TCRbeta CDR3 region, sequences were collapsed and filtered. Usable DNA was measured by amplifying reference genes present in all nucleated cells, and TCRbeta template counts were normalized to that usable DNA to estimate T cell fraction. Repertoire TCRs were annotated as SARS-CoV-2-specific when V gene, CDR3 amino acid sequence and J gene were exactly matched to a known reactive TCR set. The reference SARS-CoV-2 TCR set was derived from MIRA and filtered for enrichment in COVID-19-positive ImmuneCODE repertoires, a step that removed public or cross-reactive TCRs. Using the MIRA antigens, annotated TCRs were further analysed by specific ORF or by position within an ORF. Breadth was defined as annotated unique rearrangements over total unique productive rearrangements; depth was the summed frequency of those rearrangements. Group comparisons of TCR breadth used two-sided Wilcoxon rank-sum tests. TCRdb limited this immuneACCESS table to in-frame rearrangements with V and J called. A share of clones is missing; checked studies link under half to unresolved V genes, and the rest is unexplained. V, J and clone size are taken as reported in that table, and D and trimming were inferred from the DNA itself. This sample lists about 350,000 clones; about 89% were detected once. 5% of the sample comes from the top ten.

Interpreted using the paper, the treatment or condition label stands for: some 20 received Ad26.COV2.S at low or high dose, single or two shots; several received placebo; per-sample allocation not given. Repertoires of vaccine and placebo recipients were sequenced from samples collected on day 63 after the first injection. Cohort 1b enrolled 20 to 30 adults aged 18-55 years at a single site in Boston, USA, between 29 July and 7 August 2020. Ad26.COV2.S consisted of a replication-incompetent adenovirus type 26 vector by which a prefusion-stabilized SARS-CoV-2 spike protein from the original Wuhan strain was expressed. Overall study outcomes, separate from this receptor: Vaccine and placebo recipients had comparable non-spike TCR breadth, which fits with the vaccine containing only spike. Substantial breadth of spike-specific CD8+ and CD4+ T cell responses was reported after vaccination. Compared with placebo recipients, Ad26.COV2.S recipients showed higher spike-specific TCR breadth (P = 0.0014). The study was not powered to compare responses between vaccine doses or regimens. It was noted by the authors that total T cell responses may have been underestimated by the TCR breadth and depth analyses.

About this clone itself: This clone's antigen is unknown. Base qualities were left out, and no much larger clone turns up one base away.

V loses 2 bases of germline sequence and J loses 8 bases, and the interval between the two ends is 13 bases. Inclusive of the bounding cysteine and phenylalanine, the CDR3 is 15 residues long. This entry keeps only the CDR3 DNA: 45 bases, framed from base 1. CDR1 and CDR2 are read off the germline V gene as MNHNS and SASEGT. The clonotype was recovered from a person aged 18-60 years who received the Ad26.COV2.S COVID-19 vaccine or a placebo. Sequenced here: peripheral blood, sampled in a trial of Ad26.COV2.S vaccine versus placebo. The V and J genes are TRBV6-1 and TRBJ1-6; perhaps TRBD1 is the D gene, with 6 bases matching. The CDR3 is CASSESRGRYSPLHF. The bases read TGTGCCAGCAGTGAATCGCGGGGGCGGTATTCACCCCTCCACTTT.